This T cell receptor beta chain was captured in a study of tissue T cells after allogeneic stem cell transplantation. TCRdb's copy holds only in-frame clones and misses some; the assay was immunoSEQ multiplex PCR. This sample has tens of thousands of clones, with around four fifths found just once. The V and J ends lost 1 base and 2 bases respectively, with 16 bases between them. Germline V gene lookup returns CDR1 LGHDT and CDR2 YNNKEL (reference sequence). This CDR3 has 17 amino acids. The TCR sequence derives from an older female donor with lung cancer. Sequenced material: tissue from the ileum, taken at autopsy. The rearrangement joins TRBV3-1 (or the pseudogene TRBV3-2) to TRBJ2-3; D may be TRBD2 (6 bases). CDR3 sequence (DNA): TGTGCCAGCAGCCAAGTACCGGGACTTGGCGTCACAGATACGCAGTATTTT. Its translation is CASSQVPGLGVTDTQYF.